This TCR beta chain is from a study of T cells after yellow fever vaccination. Across the study: For low cell numbers, libraries were made with SMART-Seq v4 Ultra Low Input.

Study observations and caveats: Across the CD4 and CD8 compartments, a small share of clonotypes was present in both. Reappearance after the booster was seen for most primary-vaccination clones, at roughly 96% CD4 and 80% to 90% CD8.

As for this clonotype: Its antigen is still unknown.

UMIs and a universal primer site were added when TCR cDNA was made by 5'RACE template switching. TCRdb used MiXCR to reprocess the 5' RACE reads, holding one entry per CDR3 protein. This table has 150,000 to 200,000 distinct CDR3 sequences, approximately 9.9% appearing once. This CDR3 spans 11 amino acids. Per germline, CDR1 WSHSY and CDR2 SAAADI. Trimming left V 7 bases short and J 6 bases short, with 9 bases between. This chain connects TRBV10-2 to TRBJ1-1; weak D call: TRBD1 (5 bases). Sequenced here: CD8+ T cells sorted from PBMCs, sampled 15 days after the yellow fever booster vaccination. This sequence was found in a man between 18 and 35 years old who received the YFV17D yellow fever vaccine. As DNA, the CDR3 is TGCGCCAGCACCTGGGGCCCTGAAGCTTTCTTT. Its protein product is CASTWGPEAFF.